This TCR beta chain comes out of a study of T cell therapy after organ transplantation (dated by TCRdb to about 2019). Broadly, across the study: Therapy products were autologous CMV-specific T cells expanded in vitro for approximately 15 days with a peptide pool of 30 HLA class I and II CMV epitopes. Across 2 to 6 intravenous infusions, patients got a median of 1.92 x 10^8 CMV-specific T cells. Up to 6 T cell doses were administered to patients every 2 weeks, and patients were monitored for approximately 30 weeks after therapy was completed. Of the roughly 10 patients, eight were classified as clinical responders and two were classified as nonresponders. An open-label phase I trial of autologous CMV-specific adoptive T cell therapy in solid-organ transplant recipients was the basis for the study, which was a follow-up TRBV repertoire analysis. Long-term post-therapy samples were obtainable from only about 75% of the 10 patients. Blood samples for the long-term post-therapy time point were taken 20 to 29 weeks after therapy ended.

The trim is 6 bases for V and 1 base for J, with a gap of 15 bases between the germline ends. Including cysteine and phenylalanine, the CDR3 has 16 amino acids. Only the CDR3 DNA is retained, 48 bases long and in frame from the first base. Per the germline V gene (reference sequence), SEHNR is the CDR1 and FQNEAQ is the CDR2. Taken with the paper, the label for time point translates to: 20-29 weeks after completion of therapy. Patients were solid-organ transplant recipients with drug-resistant/recurrent cytomegalovirus. Approximately 11 trial participants were chosen for repertoire analysis on the basis of the availability of post-therapy peripheral blood mononuclear cells. A BD FACSAria III was used to sort viable CD3+CD8+CD4- lymphocytes from PBMCs. The Qiagen DNeasy Kit was used to extract genomic DNA from the sorted cells. As concerns this clone: The target of this receptor is not known. Base qualities are not provided; no much larger clone lies one nucleotide away.

TRB CDR3 regions were amplified from genomic DNA with the immunoSEQ two-step, bias-controlled multiplex PCR assay. An Illumina NextSeq 500 was used to sequence the CDR3 libraries. Processing in the source paper ran as follows. Initial alignment and bioinformatics, including bias normalization against synthetic CDR3 analogs, were performed with the immunoSEQ Analyzer platform. Annotation of V, D and J genes was based on the definitions in the IMGT database. For further TRBV analyses, VDJtools version 1.1.10 and the R package tcR version 2.2.1.11 were used with default settings. GLIPH analysis was done using default settings in version 1.0. For CDR3 sequences with at least 5 reads, significant changes in clonotype frequency were assessed with a 2-sided binomial test and Benjamini-Hochberg correction (alpha = 0.01). Imported from immuneACCESS, the table was reduced by TCRdb to in-frame sequences with V and J called. These copies leave out some clones; in studies compared against another copy, an unresolved V gene accounts for under half, and the cause of the remainder is not known. That table gives V, J and clone size, and the DNA gave D and trimming. This sample has over 20,000 clones in its table, and 84% of those were observed once. Together, the top ten hold just over 35% of the sample.

General study outcomes and caveats: Before therapy, nonresponders had marked clonal expansions, and after therapy the repertoires of nonresponders changed only minimally. Assessment of confounders such as concurrent antirejection and antiviral medications was prevented by the small cohort. Both transferred clonotypes and endogenous clonotypes not detected in the therapy products appeared to be included in post-therapy reconstitution. The small number of expansions detected in nonresponders may reflect reduced sample coverage resulting from poor CD8+ T cell yield. The fold change in CD8 clonality after therapy was inversely correlated with pretherapy clonality, which suggests that less biased repertoires were more open to remodeling.

The source material was CD8+ T cells from blood, sampled after autologous CMV-specific T cell therapy. This chain joins TRBV7-9 to TRBJ1-4, and perhaps TRBD1 as D gene, on 6 matching bases. The sequence was obtained from a human patient who had received a solid organ transplant and had CMV disease. It is possible that, after a transplant, some T cells come from the graft donor. The sequence in DNA is TGTGCCAGCAGTCCCCCACAGGGTCAAACTAATGAAAAACTGTTTTTT. It encodes CASSPPQGQTNEKLFF.